This T cell receptor (beta chain) was profiled in a study of cytomegalovirus exposure and HLA in healthy donors. PCR employed 60 Vbeta and 13 Jbeta primers. The protocol was immunoSEQ multiplex PCR, while the TCRdb copy is restricted to in-frame clones and leaves out a portion. This repertoire shows 200,000 to 250,000 clones, about 83% found once; its top ten account for about a sixth. Study results and limitations: Rare TCR sequences dominated, though some public TCRs recurred in many donors. Later analysis revealed greater clonal expansion in HLA-associated TCR beta chains than in equally common others. Accurate HLA-A and HLA-B prediction from TCR beta sequences was reported for most subjects. Previously analyzed data showed that most TCR beta V segments were productive at a frequency of about 87% or about 30%.

On this clone: Its antigen is undetermined.

The CDR3 sequence is 14 residues long. Trimming removed 1 base at V and 3 bases at J, with 10 bases between. The V gene's germline CDR1 is MNHNS and CDR2 SASEGT. The chain uses TRBV6-1 and TRBJ2-7; the D is unclear. Input material: PBMCs. This receptor was identified in a man aged 40-55 years in good health and CMV-seronegative. For the CDR3, the DNA is TGTGCCAGCAGTGAAGACAGCAGGCACTACGAGCAGTACTTC. As protein: CASSEDSRHYEQYF.